Below, one T cell receptor (beta chain) is given with its context. Antigen: not known. This CDR3 contains 15 residues. Germline CDR1 reads KGHSH; CDR2 reads LQKENI. V was cut by 3 bases and J by 5 bases, with 16 bases left in between. These data are taken from a study of cytomegalovirus exposure and HLA in healthy donors. The wider study: Earlier, some 170 million T cells were analyzed, and 117 million unique TCR beta sequences were found among them. An early release of data contained approximately 85 million unique TCRs, which came from HLA-typed donors.

Study-level results: An analysis that came later showed most CMV-associated TCR beta chains appearing HLA-restricted.

PCR used 60 Vbeta primers and 13 Jbeta primers. This table comes from immunoSEQ multiplex PCR, and its TCRdb copy is limited to in-frame clones, with some not included. The repertoire has 150,000 to 200,000 clones, approximately 71% of them found once; the top ten carry roughly a tenth. The receptor was derived from a man younger than 45 in good health and CMV-seropositive. The chain couples TRBV18 to TRBJ2-5; D perhaps matches TRBD1 (6 bases). Specimen: PBMCs. The CDR3 DNA reads as TGTGCCAGCTCACCCGGACAGCGACCTGGGGAGACCCAGTACTTC. It encodes CASSPGQRPGETQYF.